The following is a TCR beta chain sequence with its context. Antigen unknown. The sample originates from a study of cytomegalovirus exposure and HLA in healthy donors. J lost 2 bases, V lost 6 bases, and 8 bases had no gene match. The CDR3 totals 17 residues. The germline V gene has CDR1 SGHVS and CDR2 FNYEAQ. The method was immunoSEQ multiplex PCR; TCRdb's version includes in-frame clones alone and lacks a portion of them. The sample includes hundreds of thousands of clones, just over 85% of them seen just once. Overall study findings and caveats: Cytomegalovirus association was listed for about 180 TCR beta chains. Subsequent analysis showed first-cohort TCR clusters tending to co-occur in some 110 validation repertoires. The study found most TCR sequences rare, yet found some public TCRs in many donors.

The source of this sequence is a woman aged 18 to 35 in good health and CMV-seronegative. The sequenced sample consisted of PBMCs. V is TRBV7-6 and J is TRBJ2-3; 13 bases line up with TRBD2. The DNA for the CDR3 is TGTGCCAGCAGGGCTAGGACTAGCGGGGGTTTCACAGATACGCAGTATTTT. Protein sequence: CASRARTSGGFTDTQYF.